This section outlines one TCR beta chain sequence together with its context. The CDR3 extends over 15 amino acids. V gave up 2 bases and J gave up 0 bases, with 9 bases separating them. Germline values: CDR1 MDHEN, CDR2 SYDVKM. The protocol was immunoSEQ multiplex PCR, while the TCRdb copy is restricted to in-frame clones and leaves out a portion. This table has 380,000 or so clones, 88% appearing once. This specimen comes from a study of Ad26.COV2.S vaccination and SARS-CoV-2 variants. Documented treatment: roughly 20 received Ad26.COV2.S at low or high dose, single or two shots; roughly five received placebo; per-sample allocation not given. Specimens were obtained on day 63 following the first vaccine or placebo injection.

The sample here was peripheral blood, taken in a trial of Ad26.COV2.S vaccine versus placebo. The TCR sequence derives from a person aged 18-65 years who received the Ad26.COV2.S COVID-19 vaccine or a placebo. The rearrangement links TRBV28 to TRBJ2-3; D perhaps matches TRBD2 (6 bases). Here the CDR3 DNA reads TGTGCCAGCAGTTTAGCGGGAACTAGCACAGATACGCAGTATTTT. This codes for CASSLAGTSTDTQYF.